Listed here are 3 T cell receptor beta chains from one sample, sequenced in a study of blood T cell repertoires in COVID-19. Sequenced by immunoSEQ multiplex PCR; TCRdb stores in-frame clones only, minus some. Of 200,000 to 250,000 clones listed, 88% are singletons. The sequencing sample was made of PBMCs or T cells enriched from blood (not recorded which). These receptors all stem from a woman in her thirties who had recovered from COVID-19.

The chain combines TRBV6-2 or TRBV6-3 with TRBJ2-5; the match to TRBD1 covers 10 bases. The CDR3 length is 16 residues. The ends lost 6 bases at V and 4 bases at J; junction bases unmatched: 11. The germline V gene has CDR1 MNHEY and CDR2 SVGEGT. CDR3 sequence reads: CASSPRQGAGGETQYF. CDR3 nucleotide sequence: TGTGCCAGCAGCCCTCGACAGGGGGCTGGTGGAGAGACCCAGTACTTC.

The chain recombines TRBV4-1 with TRBJ2-3; D is ambiguous. Per the germline V gene, CDR1 is MGHRA and CDR2 is YSYEKL. The V end lost 4 bases, the J end lost 5 bases, and 7 bases lay between the germline ends. The CDR3 loop spans 12 amino acids. CDR3 loop: CASSRIGDTQYF. The CDR3 DNA follows: TGCGCCAGCAGCCGAATCGGAGATACGCAGTATTTT.

CDR3 in DNA: TGTGCCAGCAGCTTATGGGGGAGGGGTCAAGAGACCCAGTACTTC. It codes for CASSLWGRGQETQYF. The J gene is TRBJ2-5, the V gene TRBV7-8, with TRBD2 matching over 7 bases. Trimming at V came to 2 bases and at J to 2 bases, leaving 5 bases not matched to a gene. The V gene's germline CDR1 is SGHVS and CDR2 FQNEAQ. The CDR3 is 15 amino acids. Complete variable domain (other parts from reference TRBV7-8 and TRBJ2-5): GAGVSQSPRYKVAKRGQDVALRCDPISGHVSLFWYQQALGQGPEFLTYFQNEAQLDKSGLPSDRFFAERPEGSVSTLKIQRTQQEDSAVYLCASSLWGRGQETQYFGPGTRLLVL.